This TCR beta chain was sequenced during a study of shared clonotypes between healthy human individuals. Naive CD8 cells were CD45RO-negative, positively selected for CCR7, excluding terminally differentiated effector memory CD45RA+ cells. Authors' analysis steps: As immunoSEQ supplied junction-only sequences (without quality scores), filtering differed. Generated by immunoSEQ multiplex PCR, the TCRdb table keeps only in-frame clones and is missing some. V, J and clone size derive from that table, while D and trimming were established from the DNA sequence. The table has about 2.1 million clones, 85% to 95% seen once. This CDR3 contains 13 residues. From germline, CDR1 is MNHEY and CDR2 SVGAGI. The V and J ends lost 2 bases and 7 bases respectively, with 11 bases between them. The table lists this clone with a few counts.

The chain combines TRBV6-5 with TRBJ1-1; unclear D gene. The sequenced sample was naive CD8+ T cells from PBMCs. The sequence was collected from a young man in good health. Some clones in this sample may be carry-over from other donors' samples. The CDR3 DNA follows: TGTGCCAGCAGTTACACGGGTGTGGATGAAGCTTTCTTT. It codes for CASSYTGVDEAFF.